The sequence of this T cell receptor beta chain was determined in a study of cytomegalovirus exposure and HLA in healthy donors. The repertoire was sequenced with immunoSEQ multiplex PCR; TCRdb's copy has only in-frame clones and lacks some. Counted here are more than 35,000 clones, roughly 91% occurring once; the ten biggest clones make up 2.5% to 4%. V lost 5 bases and J lost 4, with 14 bases in between. The length of the CDR3 is 14 residues. Germline V gives CDR1 SGHAT, CDR2 FQNNGV. Comments on this clone: The antigen is undetermined.

Study results and caveats: Overall, around 150 TCR beta chains were annotated as cytomegalovirus-associated. TCR clusters originating in the first cohort tended to co-occur in the approximately 120 validation repertoires, according to a later analysis.

The chain combines TRBV11-2 with TRBJ1-2, with D possibly TRBD1 on 5 matching bases. The sequenced sample consisted of PBMCs. This sequence originates from a man between 18 and 29 years old in good health and CMV-seronegative. DNA of the CDR3: TGTGCCAGCAGCCCTCATGGGGCTAGCTATGGCTACACCTTC. It specifies CASSPHGASYGYTF.